This note documents a single T cell receptor (beta chain) sequence. Its antigen is currently not known. Per-base quality was not reported, and no clone a single base away is much larger than it. The cohort consisted of 600 to 700 healthy bone marrow donors. Cohort members were all nominally healthy when sampled, although unrecorded immune exposures were likely present. The donor was CMV seronegative and was included in the group of a few hundred seronegative cohort members. Each donor provided a peripheral blood sample, and peripheral blood mononuclear cells were used for TCR beta sequencing. The Qiagen DNeasy Blood Extraction Kit was used to extract genomic DNA from the blood cell samples. The library was made by the immunoSEQ multiplex PCR assay. For the multiplex PCR, a mixture combining 60 forward primers for TCR Vbeta segments and 13 reverse primers for TCR Jbeta segments was used. A multiplex PCR assay on genomic DNA amplified the CDR3 region of rearranged TCR beta genes. Amplified TCR beta libraries were sequenced as 87-base-pair reads on the Illumina HiSeq System. The published analysis was carried out like this. A later analysis tallied roughly 80 million unique TCR beta chains across the 650 to 750 repertoires, and approximately 11 million of those chains were shared by two or more donors. Raw reads were error-corrected and collapsed into unique sequences with a nearest-neighbor algorithm that merged closely related sequences to remove PCR and sequencing errors. Alignment of CDR3 sequences to IMGT reference sequences was used to assign V, D and J gene segments. Each retained sequence needed at least a six-nucleotide match to both a V gene segment and a J gene segment. Rearrangements were called productive when the CDR3 lacked stop codons and stayed in frame with V and J; all others were non-productive. CDR3 was defined according to IMGT convention as the region running from the second conserved V-encoded cysteine to the conserved J-encoded phenylalanine. In an earlier analysis of roughly 610 of the donors, sequences lacking an unambiguous match to a single V gene segment were excluded. An earlier analysis of several hundred of the donors called V segments functional above 56.7% productive rearrangements and segregating when the between-donor standard deviation exceeded 5%. To diagnose cytomegalovirus status from the catalog of TCR beta chain sequences, a statistical classification framework was built. In a later analysis, V and J genes were assigned by comparing TCR nucleotide sequences against IMGT/GENE-DB human TR gene sequences. The TCRdist pipeline was used in a later analysis to assign CDR3 sequences and most-parsimonious VDJ recombination scenarios. A later analysis defined each TCR beta chain by its CDR3 amino acid sequence plus V-gene family, and excluded reads lacking a unique V-gene family. As a way to deal with suspected cross-contamination and a sequencing artifact, a later analysis dropped nearly 600 nucleotide sequences that were highly shared and had low generation probability. In a later analysis, a clonal expansion index was calculated for each public chain from normalized within-repertoire ranks of inferred template counts. A later analysis computed generation probabilities with a VDJ recombination model fitted to out-of-frame rearrangements, and checked the results against IGoR. In a later analysis, TCR-TCR, TCR-HLA and TCR-CMV co-occurrence was scored with hypergeometric tests, and a repertoire-size bias correction was applied to TCR pairs. To estimate false discovery rates, a later analysis permuted the HLA or CMV assignments 20 times. In a later analysis, co-occurring TCRs were grouped using DBSCAN, and TCRdist sequence similarity was added for clustering within HLA-allele-positive subsets. Repertoires with fewer than 30,000 or more than 120,000 public chains were left out of co-occurrence clustering, as were five repertoires with anomalous nucleotide sharing. Entries here come from immuneACCESS through TCRdb and include only in-frame sequences with V and J called. Some clones fail to appear in such tables; in the studies checked, an unresolved V gene covers under half of the shortfall, and the cause of the remainder is unknown. V, J and clone size were drawn from that table, and D and trimming were deduced from the DNA. For this sample the table gives 100,000 to 150,000 clones, of which 60% to 85% were detected only once. The ten largest clones capture roughly 1.5% of the sample.

This record comes from a study of cytomegalovirus exposure and HLA in healthy donors (dated 2017 in TCRdb). Regarding the study in general: According to an earlier analysis of a few hundred of the donors, about 179 million T cells yielded some 120 million unique TCR beta sequences and around 300 Gb of sequence data. An early release covering roughly 640 HLA-typed donors comprised approximately 300 gigabases of sequencing data and around 80 million unique TCR sequences. The genetic ancestry cluster associated with self-reported Caucasian donors included 81% of the 300 to 450 genotyped donors. The study aimed to test whether cataloging public T cell receptors could reveal signatures of past pathogen exposure. The T cell repertoires of several hundred subjects were profiled by immunosequencing and related to cytomegalovirus serostatus. A separate validation cohort of 100 to 150 different subjects was used in addition to the roughly 620-subject first cohort. To predict cytomegalovirus infection status, the study combined high-throughput TCR immunosequencing, statistical association of individual TCRs with disease status, and machine learning. To study patterns of TCR occurrence, a later analysis re-analyzed previously published TCR beta repertoires from 600 to 750 donors and added high-resolution HLA genotyping. In the later analysis, no new phenotypic data were used to find candidate immune exposures; instead, reliance was placed on TCR beta sequences and their occurrence across donors. An earlier analysis of approximately 640 of the donors applied high-throughput TCR beta sequencing to assess whether each TCR beta V gene segment acted as functional or pseudogenic. Alongside the repertoire data, information on donor age, sex, ethnicity and CMV serostatus was compiled. Genome-wide SNP genotypes for about 60% of the roughly 700 donors were used in a later genetic analysis, which treated that subset as a discovery cohort. All discovery cohort repertoires had been generated on a single sequencing platform. Class I and class II HLA loci were covered by the typing at four-digit resolution. The number of donors typed differed by locus, with roughly 629-640 for A, B, C, DRB1 and DQB1, roughly 520 for DQA1, approximately 570 for DPA1, and some 440 for DPB1. Several DR-DQ haplotypes were handled as single units for association and clustering, since linkage in the cohort was strong. Among about 370 genotyped donors of the cohort, an average of roughly 230,000 unique TCR beta nucleotide sequences was sequenced per donor, of which roughly 17% were non-productive. Summary of the overall study and its limitations: Compared with the approximately 670-donor mean, donors in an Asian-associated ancestry cluster had fewer N-insertions in productive TCRs, according to a later genetic analysis. The study listed 164 TCR beta chains as associated with cytomegalovirus. The sequencing pipeline was judged likely to have produced a cluster of highly shared sequence variants as a technical artifact. Assigning TCR associations to individual alleles was difficult when HLA alleles, especially DR and DQ, strongly co-occurred. Because the 87-base-pair reads could not distinguish some IMGT-functional V segments, including TRBV6-2 and TRBV6-3, those segments were excluded. Linkage disequilibrium might explain the correlated functional status among segregating V segments, but an unknown experimental factor could not be excluded. A further reported finding was that TCR beta sequences accurately predicted the HLA-A and HLA-B alleles for most subjects in the first cohort. An earlier analysis of 450 to 750 of the donors showed that most TCR beta V segments appeared in productive rearrangements either about 87% or about 30% of the time, which broadly matched IMGT annotations. The classifier was reported to diagnose cytomegalovirus status with high specificity and sensitivity in both the original cohort and the validation cohort. Because HLA typing was missing for some donors at each locus, association tests included only the typed subset. A later genetic analysis associated a missense DCLRE1C variant with V-gene and J-gene trimming of TCR beta chains, and an independent cohort replicated the association. In a later analysis, the rate of TCR association differed among HLA loci, with DRB1 alleles having the most associated TCRs and HLA-C alleles having the fewest. In a later analysis, most CMV-associated TCR beta chains were found to appear HLA-restricted, with HLA associations seemingly driven largely by CMV exposure. Sequencing depth was assumed to be roughly uniform across donors in the presence/absence analyses, though that assumption may not hold. According to a later analysis, parvovirus B19, influenza, CMV and Epstein-Barr virus appeared linked to several top co-occurrence clusters. The authors suggested that the approach could potentially be generalized to other disease states and immunological phenotypes. The cohort was sequenced for TCR beta chains only, and without alpha or paired-chain data the features that could be detected were limited. For the cohort, immune exposure information was limited to CMV serostatus. While some public TCRs were present in many individuals, most TCR sequences turned up only very rarely across donors. In a later analysis, HLA-associated TCR beta chains showed more clonal expansion and lower generation probabilities than non-associated chains that were equally common. At a false discovery rate of 0.05, a later analysis linked roughly 17,000 TCR beta sequences to specific HLA alleles. In vitro tests confirmed that three of the cytomegalovirus-associated TCR beta chains recognize cytomegalovirus antigens. Because counts were too low, roughly 18 rarely observed V segments, including chromosome 9 orphons, were left out of the earlier analysis of 587 of the donors.

The CDR3, cysteine through phenylalanine, is 15 amino acids long. Only CDR3 DNA remains: 45 bases, in frame from the first base. CDR1 and CDR2, looked up from the germline V gene (reference sequence), are LNHNV and YYDKDF. V and J are truncated by 5 bases and 4 bases respectively, leaving an intervening sequence of 14 bases. The source of this sequence is a woman aged 18-35 years in good health and CMV-seronegative. The chain is assembled from TRBV15 and TRBJ1-4; possibly the D gene is TRBD1, per 5 matching bases. Specimen: PBMCs. The nucleotides are TGTGCCACCAGCGACTCCCGTAGGGGTAATGAAAAACTGTTTTTT. Translated, this is CATSDSRRGNEKLFF.